These T cell receptor beta chains were read from a single sample in a study of T cell changes during pregnancy in multiple sclerosis. Profiling relied on immunoSEQ multiplex PCR, and the TCRdb table lists in-frame clones only, not all of them. This table holds about 52,000 clones, approximately 92% found once. The specimen comprised CD4+ T cells from peripheral blood mononuclear cells, sampled in the third trimester of pregnancy. Receptors originate from a female donor with multiple sclerosis, enrolled in a pregnancy study. The conserved cysteine and the conserved F or W are not part of the CDR3 here. The order of the fields is V gene, CDR3 length, CDR3 protein.

>TRBV29-1|8
SVEREKLF
>TRBV30|12
AWSVTQSNQPQH
>TRBV5-1|12
ASSLGPRSYEQY
>TRBV19|11
ASRVSSGNTIY
>TRBV10-3|12
AISLAGGRETQY
>TRBV19|12
ASSRRGRYEKLF
>TRBV19|12
ASSMRTGYTEAF
>TRBV5-6|12
ASSFGTADQPQH
>TRBV7-2|13
ASSPVTGSGNTIY
>TRBV19|13
ASREGALSRNEQF
>TRBV30|11
AWSVSGGNTIY
>TRBV7-9|10
ASSWTGHGYT
>TRBV7-2|12
ASSLLAGKETQY
>TRBV19|12
ATRPRGLEHEQY
>TRBV27|16
ASSLSKRGGGRNQPQH
>TRBV18|16
ASSTTMARGTGGNTIY
>TRBV19|11
ASSIALDYGYT
>TRBV2|12
ASTRRGGGNTIY
>TRBV14|14
ASSQLPGQGSGELF
>TRBV18|12
ASSPRSSNTEAF
>TRBV10-3|13
AISVTGEDTGELF
>TRBV11-2|14
ASSLGQRGPNSPLH
>TRBV11-2|10
ASSLAGEKLF
>TRBV7-3|9
ASSLTGKQY
>TRBV29-1|12
SVGGGQGTYGYT
>TRBV27|16
ASSLSMIPGTSTDTQY
>TRBV5-1|14
ASSLLEGTPNEKLF
>TRBV30|10
ALERGGIPLH
>TRBV19|15
ASSIGGLGQLRYGYT
>TRBV4-2|18
ASSQATGPRLAGSTDTQY